The T cell receptor beta chain described here comes from a study of T cell changes during pregnancy in multiple sclerosis (dated by TCRdb to about 2019). For context, the study as a whole: The study looked at changes in the T cell repertoire across pregnancy in women with multiple sclerosis.

Libraries came from the immunoSEQ multiplex PCR assay. TCRdb mirrors the immuneACCESS table, restricted to in-frame sequences. Some clones are absent from its copies; in checked studies, under half trace to an unresolved V gene, and the reason for the others is unknown. In this sample the table shows about 68,000 clones, approximately 90% of which occur a single time. The ten largest clonotypes hold around 1.6% of the sample. Details on this clone: The antigen it binds to is not known. No base qualities exist here, and no much larger clone lies one base off it.

Measured from the cysteine to the phenylalanine, the CDR3 is 14 residues long. The retained sequence is limited to the CDR3, 42 bases, with the frame set at the first base. Reading the germline V gene (reference sequence) gives CDR1 GTSNPN and CDR2 SVGIG. Trimming leaves V shorter by 3 bases and J shorter by 7 bases, with the junction holding 10 bases beyond the gene matches. Here the sequenced sample was peripheral blood, taken in the third trimester of pregnancy. The chain is made from TRBV30 and TRBJ2-5; 8 junctional bases match TRBD1. The receptor was derived from a female donor with multiple sclerosis, enrolled in a pregnancy study. The CDR3 is CAWSLQGAPVTQYF. In nucleotides, the sequence is TGTGCCTGGAGCTTGCAGGGGGCTCCGGTGACCCAGTACTTC.